These T cell receptor beta chains were read from a single sample in a study of blood T cell repertoires in COVID-19. Data came from immunoSEQ multiplex PCR; TCRdb stores just in-frame clones and leaves some out. The table has a few hundred thousand clones, 91% seen once. The material sequenced was PBMCs or T cells enriched from blood (not recorded which). All receptors derive from a human donor in a cohort exposed to, infected with or recovered from COVID-19 (not recorded which). The donor label of this sample is uncertain. Each CDR3 is given with its conserved first and last residue. A D gene is named only where the DNA matches it firmly. Size is stated for part of the rows, as once, few or many counts, or as a class when the clone is expanded.

D gene	V gene	clone size	J gene	CDR3 DNA	CDR3 protein
-	TRBV7-2	-	TRBJ2-3	TGTGCCAGCAGCTTCGGAGATACGCAGTATTTT	CASSFGDTQYF
-	TRBV9	-	TRBJ1-1	TGTGCCAGCAGCCTAATGACAGCCACTGAAGCTTTCTTT	CASSLMTATEAFF
TRBD1	TRBV19	few	TRBJ1-5	TGTGCCAGTGGACAGGGTTGGGACAATCAGCCCCAGCATTTT	CASGQGWDNQPQHF
TRBD2	TRBV7-9	-	TRBJ2-3	TGTGCCAGCAGCTTATTTAGGCTAGCGGGGAGACGCACAGATACGCAGTATTTT	CASSLFRLAGRRTDTQYF
-	TRBV7-3	-	TRBJ2-2	TGTGCCAGCAGCCCCGTCTTCACCGGGGAGCTGTTTTTT	CASSPVFTGELFF
TRBD1	TRBV5-1	-	TRBJ1-2	TGCGCCAGCAGCTCGTATCTCCGGACAGGAGGCTACACCTTC	CASSSYLRTGGYTF
-	TRBV23-1	-	TRBJ1-5	TGCGCCAGCAGTCAACTGGACAGTCTTAGCAATCAGCCCCAGCATTTT	CASSQLDSLSNQPQHF
-	TRBV15	-	TRBJ2-5	TGTGCCACCAGCAGAGACAGGGAGGAGGGAGAGACCCAGTACTTC	CATSRDREEGETQYF
-	TRBV5-4	-	TRBJ2-2	TGTGCCAGCAGCCCCCCCTCGCCCCCAGGGAACCCCGGGGAGCTGTTTTTT	CASSPPSPPGNPGELFF
TRBD1	TRBV2	-	TRBJ2-7	TGTGCCAGCAACGACAGGGGATACGACGAGCAGTACTTC	CASNDRGYDEQYF
-	TRBV7-9	-	TRBJ2-1	TGTGCCAGCAGCCCTTACGGGACTCTTCTGACTGGTTTCAATGAGCAGTTCTTC	CASSPYGTLLTGFNEQFF
TRBD2	TRBV5-1	-	TRBJ2-3	TGCGCCAGCAGCCCGCTCGGGGGGGGCAGCACAGATACGCAGTATTTT	CASSPLGGGSTDTQYF
TRBD1	TRBV4-1	-	TRBJ1-2	TGCGCCAGCAGCCAAGTCGCGACAGGGGGGTTCTATGGCTACACCTTC	CASSQVATGGFYGYTF
TRBD1	TRBV2	-	TRBJ1-2	TGTGCCAGCAGCGCGTTGCCGGGACAGGCCAGAGCTAACTATGGCTACACCTTC	CASSALPGQARANYGYTF
-	TRBV9	-	TRBJ1-1	TGTGCCAGCAGCTCCCTCCAGGCAGGTGTGAACACTGAAGCTTTCTTT	CASSSLQAGVNTEAFF
-	TRBV28	once	TRBJ1-2	TGTGCCAGCAGTTCCCCACGGGGGTCGAGTTATGGCTACACCTTC	CASSSPRGSSYGYTF
TRBD1	TRBV5-6	-	TRBJ1-2	TGTGCCAGCAGCTTCGGACAGGGAAGTGGCTACACCTTC	CASSFGQGSGYTF
-	TRBV7-9	-	TRBJ1-1	TGTGCCAGCAGCGGCGGGTGGCAGAATAGAGTTTGGGCTTTCTTT	CASSGGWQNRVWAFF
-	TRBV30	-	TRBJ1-2	TGTGCCTGGAGTTCAGGGGCGGGTAGCTATGGCTACACCTTC	CAWSSGAGSYGYTF
-	TRBV5-4	-	TRBJ2-5	TGTGCCAGCAGCTTTCGAGGCCCCCAAGAGACCCAGTACTTC	CASSFRGPQETQYF
-	TRBV2	-	TRBJ1-3	TGTGCCAGCAGTATGACATTCTCAGGAAACACCATATATTTT	CASSMTFSGNTIYF
TRBD1	TRBV27	many	TRBJ2-7	TGTGCCAGCAGGACCGACAGGGCCCGCTCCTACGAGCAGTACTTC	CASRTDRARSYEQYF
-	TRBV4-3	-	TRBJ1-1	TGCGCCAGCAGCCAAGAGGAAGGGGAGGGGCTGCTGAACACTGAAGCTTTCTTT	CASSQEEGEGLLNTEAFF
-	TRBV4-1	-	TRBJ1-4	TGCGCCAGCAGCCAATTGGGGCTTCAGAATGAAAAACTGTTTTTT	CASSQLGLQNEKLFF
-	TRBV3-1/TRBV3-2	-	TRBJ1-1	TGTGCCAGCAGCCTTGGGCCCGGTGAAGCTTTCTTT	CASSLGPGEAFF
TRBD1	TRBV30	-	TRBJ2-7	TGTGCCTGGAGTGCGGACAGGATCTACGAGCAGTACTTC	CAWSADRIYEQYF
TRBD2	TRBV9	-	TRBJ2-1	TGTGCCAGCAGCGTAGAGAGCGGGGGGGCGGTTGAGCAGTTCTTC	CASSVESGGAVEQFF
TRBD1	TRBV19	-	TRBJ2-3	TGTGCCACATGGACAGGGGACACAGATACGCAGTATTTT	CATWTGDTDTQYF
-	TRBV3-1/TRBV3-2	-	TRBJ2-7	TGTGCCAGCAGCCCGGGACGGGGGACCTACGAGCAGTACTTC	CASSPGRGTYEQYF
TRBD2	TRBV7-3	-	TRBJ2-7	TGTGCCAGCAGCACGACTAGCGGGGGCTACGAGCAGTACTTC	CASSTTSGGYEQYF
TRBD1	TRBV10-3	-	TRBJ1-1	TGTGCCATCAGGGGACAGGGAACTGAAGCTTTCTTT	CAIRGQGTEAFF
-	TRBV7-9	once	TRBJ2-7	TGTGCCAGCAGCTTAGACTCCCATTCCTACGAGCAGTACTTC	CASSLDSHSYEQYF
-	TRBV19	-	TRBJ1-3	TGTGCCAGTGGTACCCCGGGTTTCTCTGGAAACACCATATATTTT	CASGTPGFSGNTIYF
-	TRBV11-2	-	TRBJ1-1	TGTGCCAGCAGCTCCGACAGGTTGAACACTGAAGCTTTCTTT	CASSSDRLNTEAFF
-	TRBV15	-	TRBJ2-2	TGTGCCGCCGGGGGGCCTAACACCGGGGAGCTGTTTTTT	CAAGGPNTGELFF
TRBD1	TRBV5-1	-	TRBJ2-3	TGCGCCAGCAGCCCCGGAAGGGGGCGGACAGATACGCAGTATTTT	CASSPGRGRTDTQYF
-	TRBV4-1	-	TRBJ2-1	TGCGCCAGCAGCCAAGATAGGCTAGTAAGTAATGAGCAGTTCTTC	CASSQDRLVSNEQFF
TRBD1	TRBV2	-	TRBJ1-2	TGTGCCAGCAAGGACAGGGAGAATGGCTACACCTTC	CASKDRENGYTF
TRBD2	TRBV7-8	-	TRBJ2-4	TGTGCCAGCAGCTTCCTTCGACTAGCGGGGGGAGGAAACATTCAGTACTTC	CASSFLRLAGGGNIQYF
-	TRBV5-1	-	TRBJ2-3	TGCGCCAGCACGATCGGGGGATTCACAGATACGCAGTATTTT	CASTIGGFTDTQYF
TRBD1	TRBV15	-	TRBJ2-2	TGTGCCACCAGCAGAGAGGACAGGGCGAGCACCGGGGAGCTGTTTTTT	CATSREDRASTGELFF
TRBD2	TRBV3-1/TRBV3-2	-	TRBJ2-2	TGTGCCAGCAGCGCCGGACTAGCCCGCTACACCGGGGAGCTGTTTTTT	CASSAGLARYTGELFF
-	TRBV7-8	-	TRBJ1-6	TGTGCCAGCAGCTTAGCAGGCTGGCGGGGAAGAGGGTCACCCCTCCACTTT	CASSLAGWRGRGSPLHF
-	TRBV24-1	-	TRBJ1-1	TGTGCCACCAGTGATTCAGGGGCGGTGAACACTGAAGCTTTCTTT	CATSDSGAVNTEAFF
-	TRBV5-8	-	TRBJ2-3	TGTGCCAGCAGCTCAACAGATACGCAGTATTTT	CASSSTDTQYF
-	TRBV11-2	-	TRBJ1-2	TGTGCCAGCATTCCGGGAGGAGATAACTATGGCTACACCTTC	CASIPGGDNYGYTF
-	TRBV6-5	-	TRBJ1-2	TGTGCCAGCACCGAGACAGGCATCAGTGGTGGCTACACCTTC	CASTETGISGGYTF
-	TRBV29-1	-	TRBJ1-1	TGCAGCGGGGGGACCACAGAGGGCGACACTGAAGCTTTCTTT	CSGGTTEGDTEAFF
TRBD2	TRBV7-9	-	TRBJ2-3	TGTGCCAGCAGCTCCTTGACTAGCGGGGCTAGCACAGATACGCAGTATTTT	CASSSLTSGASTDTQYF